This T cell receptor beta chain was sequenced during a study of blood T cell repertoires in COVID-19. Original handling: Reference gene primer amplification in the assay estimated nucleated cell counts. The table came from immunoSEQ multiplex PCR; TCRdb's copy has only in-frame clones and leaves some out. For V, J and clone size, that table is used; D and trimming come from the DNA. The data contain about 84,000 clones, 83% of them singletons. The source material was peripheral blood. This receptor was identified in an elderly woman with acute or convalescent COVID-19.

The CDR3: CASSEGWAAHDVEPQHF. The CDR3 nucleotides read TGTGCCAGCAGTGAAGGTTGGGCAGCTCATGATGTGGAGCCCCAGCATTTT. The gene calls are TRBV6-1 and TRBJ1-5; no definite D call. V lost 1 base to trimming and J lost 8 bases, with 21 bases between them. Germline V gene sequence: CDR1 MNHNS, CDR2 SASEGT. The length of the CDR3 is 17 residues.